This TCR beta chain was retrieved from a study of a mutant IDH1 vaccine in newly diagnosed glioma. Trimming left V 1 base short and J 5 bases short, with 9 bases between. The CDR3 contains 15 residues. Per the germline V gene, CDR1 is SEHNR and CDR2 is FQNEAQ (reference sequence). This clone appeared a single time. Its antigen remains unidentified. Time point indicated: week 23, last vaccination. Every vaccination contained 300 ug of the mutant IDH1 20-mer peptide and was paired with topical imiquimod. TCRdb keeps only in-frame clones here, not all; method: immunoSEQ multiplex PCR. This table holds over 55,000 clones, about 81% found once.

The origin of this receptor is a woman aged 40 to 50 with glioma. Some clones in this sample may be carry-over from other donors' samples. J is TRBJ1-6 and V is TRBV7-9; D is uncertain. Here the sequenced sample was PBMCs, taken from a glioma patient whose treatment included an IDH1 peptide vaccine. The CDR3 loop reads CASSLGTGDNSPLHF. DNA for the CDR3: TGTGCCAGCAGCTTAGGGACGGGCGATAATTCACCCCTCCACTTT.